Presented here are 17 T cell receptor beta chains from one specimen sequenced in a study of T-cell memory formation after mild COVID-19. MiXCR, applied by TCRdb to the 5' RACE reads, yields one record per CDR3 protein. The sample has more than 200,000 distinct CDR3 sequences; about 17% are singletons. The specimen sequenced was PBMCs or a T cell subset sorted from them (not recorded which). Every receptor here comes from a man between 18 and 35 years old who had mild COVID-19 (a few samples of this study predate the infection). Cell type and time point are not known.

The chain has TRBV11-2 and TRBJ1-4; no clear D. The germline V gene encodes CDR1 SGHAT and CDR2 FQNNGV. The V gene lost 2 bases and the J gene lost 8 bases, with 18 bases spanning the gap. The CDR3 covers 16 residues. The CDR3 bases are TGTGCCAGCAGCTTAAGCTTGGCGCGTCGTGGGGAAAAACTGTTTTTT. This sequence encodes CASSLSLARRGEKLFF.

The CDR3 region has the DNA TGTGCCAGCAGCCCGCCCGGGACAGGAGAAAACATTCAGTACTTC. Protein product: CASSPPGTGENIQYF. This sequence joins TRBV7-9 and TRBJ2-4; the match to TRBD1 covers 8 bases. The germline gives CDR1 SEHNR, CDR2 FQNEAQ (reference sequence). The CDR3 is made up of 15 amino acids. V lost 5 bases, J lost 5 bases, and 8 bases stayed unmatched.

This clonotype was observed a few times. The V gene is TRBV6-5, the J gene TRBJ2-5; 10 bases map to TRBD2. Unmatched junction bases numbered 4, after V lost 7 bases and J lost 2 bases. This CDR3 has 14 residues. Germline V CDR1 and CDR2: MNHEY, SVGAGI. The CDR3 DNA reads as TGTGCCAGCAAGCGGGGACTAGCGCAAGAGACCCAGTACTTC. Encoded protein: CASKRGLAQETQYF.

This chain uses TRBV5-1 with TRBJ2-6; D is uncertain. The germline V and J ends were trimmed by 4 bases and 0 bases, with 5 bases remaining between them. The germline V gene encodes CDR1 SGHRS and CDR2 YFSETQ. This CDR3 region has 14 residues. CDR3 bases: TGCGCCAGCAGCGGAAACTCTGGGGCCAACGTCCTGACTTTC. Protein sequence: CASSGNSGANVLTF.

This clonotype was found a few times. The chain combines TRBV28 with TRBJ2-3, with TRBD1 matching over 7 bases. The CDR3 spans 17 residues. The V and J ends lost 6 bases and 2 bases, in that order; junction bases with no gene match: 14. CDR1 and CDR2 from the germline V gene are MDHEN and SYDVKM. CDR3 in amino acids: CASSPPWGTANTDTQYF. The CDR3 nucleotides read TGTGCCAGCAGCCCTCCCTGGGGGACAGCAAACACAGATACGCAGTATTTT.

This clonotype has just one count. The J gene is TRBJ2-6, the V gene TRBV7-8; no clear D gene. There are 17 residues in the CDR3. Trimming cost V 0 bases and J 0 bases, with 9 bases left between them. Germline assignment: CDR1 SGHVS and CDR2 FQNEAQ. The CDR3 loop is CASSLARLGSGANVLTF. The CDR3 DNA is TGTGCCAGCAGCTTAGCACGGTTGGGCTCTGGGGCCAACGTCCTGACTTTC.

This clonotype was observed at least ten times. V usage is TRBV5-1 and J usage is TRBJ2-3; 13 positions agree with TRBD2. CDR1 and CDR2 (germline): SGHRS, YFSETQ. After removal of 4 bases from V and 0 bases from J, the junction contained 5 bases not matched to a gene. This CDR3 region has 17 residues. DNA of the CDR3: TGCGCCAGCAGCCTATCACTAGCGGGGGGGAGCACAGATACGCAGTATTTT. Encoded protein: CASSLSLAGGSTDTQYF.

CDR3 loop: CASSRGGNMYGYTF. DNA for the CDR3: TGTGCCAGCAGCCGAGGGGGCAATATGTATGGCTACACCTTC. V is TRBV12-3 or TRBV12-4 and J is TRBJ1-2; the match to TRBD1 covers 7 bases. V trimming: 6 bases; J trimming: 5 bases; junction bases outside the gene matches: 9. There are 14 residues in the CDR3.

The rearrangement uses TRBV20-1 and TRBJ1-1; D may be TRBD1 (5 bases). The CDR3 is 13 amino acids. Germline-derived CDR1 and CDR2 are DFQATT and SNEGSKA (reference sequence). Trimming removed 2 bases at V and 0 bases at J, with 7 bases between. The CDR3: CSARRGVNTEAFF. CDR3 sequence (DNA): TGCAGTGCTAGACGGGGGGTGAACACTGAAGCTTTCTTT.

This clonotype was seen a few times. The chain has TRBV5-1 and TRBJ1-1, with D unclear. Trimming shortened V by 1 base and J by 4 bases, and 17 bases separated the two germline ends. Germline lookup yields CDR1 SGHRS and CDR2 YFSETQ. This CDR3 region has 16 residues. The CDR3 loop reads CASSLLGLELGTEAFF. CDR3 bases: TGCGCCAGCAGCTTGCTGGGCCTCGAATTGGGCACTGAAGCTTTCTTT.

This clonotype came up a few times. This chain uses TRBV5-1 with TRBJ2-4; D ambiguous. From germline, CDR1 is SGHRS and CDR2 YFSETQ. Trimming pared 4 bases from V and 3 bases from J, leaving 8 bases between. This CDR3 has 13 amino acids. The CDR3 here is CASSDNSKNIQYF. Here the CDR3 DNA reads TGCGCCAGCAGCGACAACAGCAAAAACATTCAGTACTTC.

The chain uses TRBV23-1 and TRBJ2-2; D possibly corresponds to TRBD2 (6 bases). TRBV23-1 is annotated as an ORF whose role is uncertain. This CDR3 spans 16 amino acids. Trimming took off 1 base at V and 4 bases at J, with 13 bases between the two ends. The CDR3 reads CASSQWRGKITGELFF. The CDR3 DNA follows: TGCGCCAGCAGTCAATGGCGGGGCAAAATCACCGGGGAGCTGTTTTTT.

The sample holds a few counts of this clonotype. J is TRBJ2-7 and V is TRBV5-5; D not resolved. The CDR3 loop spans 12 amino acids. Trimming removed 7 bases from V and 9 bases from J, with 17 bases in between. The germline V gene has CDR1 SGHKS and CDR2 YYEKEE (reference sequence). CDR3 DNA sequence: TGTGCCAGCGGACGACAAAAACTGGGGCAGTACGTC. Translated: CASGRQKLGQYV.

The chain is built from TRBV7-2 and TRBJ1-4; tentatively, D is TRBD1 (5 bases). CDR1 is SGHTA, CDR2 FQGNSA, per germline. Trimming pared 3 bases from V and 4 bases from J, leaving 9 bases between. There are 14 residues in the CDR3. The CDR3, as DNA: TGTGCCAGCAGCTTTGAGGGGATTAATGAAAAACTGTTTTTT. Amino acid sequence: CASSFEGINEKLFF.

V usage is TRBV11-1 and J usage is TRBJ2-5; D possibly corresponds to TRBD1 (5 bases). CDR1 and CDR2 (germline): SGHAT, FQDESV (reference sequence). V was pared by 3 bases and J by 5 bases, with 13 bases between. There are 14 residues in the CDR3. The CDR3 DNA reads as TGTGCCAGCAGCTTCGACAGTCCTTCCGAGACCCAGTACTTC. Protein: CASSFDSPSETQYF. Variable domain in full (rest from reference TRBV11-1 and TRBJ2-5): EAEVAQSPRYKITEKSQAVAFWCDPISGHATLYWYRQILGQGPELLVQFQDESVVDDSQLPKDRFSAERLKGVDSTLKIQPAELGDSAMYLCASSFDSPSETQYFGPGTRLLVL.

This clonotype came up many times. The CDR3 DNA reads as TGTGCCAGCAGTTACTCGTCGGTGGCAGGTTATGGCTACACCTTC. The encoded protein is CASSYSSVAGYGYTF. The gene calls are TRBV6-5 and TRBJ1-2; D gene ambiguous. In germline, CDR1 is MNHEY, CDR2 SVGAGI. This CDR3 has 15 amino acids. V was cut by 0 bases and J by 5 bases, with 13 bases left in between.

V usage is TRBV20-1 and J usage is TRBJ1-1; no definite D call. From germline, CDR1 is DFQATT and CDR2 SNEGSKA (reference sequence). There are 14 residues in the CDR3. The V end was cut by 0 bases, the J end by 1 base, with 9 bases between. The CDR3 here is CSAREGRRNTEAFF. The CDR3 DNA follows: TGCAGTGCTAGAGAGGGCCGTCGGAACACTGAAGCTTTCTTT.